These 15 T cell receptor beta chains share one sample of origin, sequenced in a study of blood T cell repertoires in COVID-19. The protocol was immunoSEQ multiplex PCR, while the TCRdb copy is restricted to in-frame clones and leaves out a portion. The sample consists of around 160,000 clones, 65% to 90% of them appearing once. Sequencing was carried out using peripheral blood. The receptors were gathered from a man in his fifties or sixties with acute or convalescent COVID-19.

This chain links TRBV28 with TRBJ1-6; the D is unclear. V lost 6 bases and J 7 bases, leaving 13 bases between the germline ends. The CDR3 totals 14 residues. Germline-derived CDR1 and CDR2 are MDHEN and SYDVKM. CDR3 sequence: CASRGVQRNSPLHF. The CDR3 bases are TGTGCCAGCAGGGGAGTACAGAGAAATTCACCCCTCCACTTT.

The DNA for the CDR3 is TGTGCCAGCAGCAGGGGGCAGAATTCACCCCTCCACTTT. It yields the protein CASSRGQNSPLHF. The J gene is TRBJ1-6, the V gene TRBV7-3, with 7 bases aligning to TRBD1. V lost 5 bases and J lost 7; bases outside the gene matches: 2. Germline loops: CDR1 SGHTA, CDR2 FQGTGA. This CDR3 spans 13 amino acids.

V usage is TRBV5-4 and J usage is TRBJ2-7; tentatively, D is TRBD2 (5 bases). The CDR3 covers 14 residues. V was shortened by 2 bases and J by 7 bases, with 16 bases between the two germline ends. Germline V CDR1 and CDR2: SGHNT, YYREEE (reference sequence). CDR3 bases: TGTGCCAGCAGCTTCAACGGGGTGATGGCGGAGCAGTACTTC. Protein: CASSFNGVMAEQYF. The full variable domain, rest sourced from reference TRBV5-4 and TRBJ2-7, is ETGVTQSPTHLIKTRGQQVTLRCSSQSGHNTVSWYQQALGQGPQFIFQYYREEENGRGNFPPRFSGLQFPNYSSELNVNALELDDSALYLCASSFNGVMAEQYFGPGTRLTVT.

This clone was picked up one time. The rearrangement uses TRBV6-5 and TRBJ1-2; D not resolved. Germline loops: CDR1 MNHEY, CDR2 SVGAGI. V lost 7 bases to trimming and J lost 4 bases, with 19 bases between them. The CDR3 spans 15 residues. The CDR3 DNA reads TGTGCCAGCACCCCCGCAATGAGAGGCCCCTATGGCTACACCTTC. This translates into CASTPAMRGPYGYTF.

The chain couples TRBV29-1 to TRBJ2-5, with 10 bases matching TRBD1. The CDR3 is made up of 13 amino acids. Germline V lookup: CDR1 SQVTM, CDR2 ANQGSEA. V shed 4 bases, J shed 4 bases, and the junction held 3 bases outside the gene matches. The CDR3 here is CSVGRDRGETQYF. The DNA for the CDR3 is TGCAGCGTTGGCCGGGACAGGGGAGAGACCCAGTACTTC.

V and J are TRBV30 and TRBJ2-1, with 9 nucleotides matching TRBD2. The length of the CDR3 is 16 residues. Trimming at V came to 0 bases and at J to 4 bases, leaving 7 bases not matched to a gene. Germline CDR1 is GTSNPN and CDR2 is SVGIG (reference sequence). The CDR3 sequence: CAWSVLGTSIYNEQFF. CDR3 DNA sequence: TGTGCCTGGAGTGTTCTTGGGACTAGCATTTACAATGAGCAGTTCTTC.

This clone was counted a single time. The V and J genes are TRBV29-1 and TRBJ2-1; 7 bases align to TRBD2. The V segment lost 1 base and the J segment 0 bases; nucleotides outside the gene matches: 6. Looked up from germline, CDR1 is SQVTM and CDR2 is ANQGSEA. The CDR3 runs 16 residues. CDR3: CSVEVGLVDSYNEQFF. As DNA, the CDR3 is TGCAGCGTTGAAGTCGGACTAGTGGACTCCTACAATGAGCAGTTCTTC.

This chain links TRBV7-9 with TRBJ1-2, with TRBD1 matching 10 bases. Germline assignment: CDR1 SEHNR and CDR2 FQNEAQ (reference sequence). After removal of 3 bases from V and 3 bases from J, the junction contained 4 bases not matched to a gene. CDR3 size: 15 residues. CDR3 sequence: CASSFWTGGDYGYTF. The DNA of the CDR3 is TGTGCCAGCAGCTTCTGGACAGGGGGAGACTATGGCTACACCTTC.

The chain uses TRBV5-1 and TRBJ1-4; TRBD1 agrees at 8 bases. This CDR3 is 14 amino acids long. CDR1 is SGHRS and CDR2 is YFSETQ in the germline V gene. J gave up 5 bases and V 4 bases, and 4 bases lay outside the gene matches. The CDR3 DNA reads TGCGCCAGCAGCCCATGGACAGGGAATGAAAAACTGTTTTTT. This encodes CASSPWTGNEKLFF.

The chain employs TRBV28 and TRBJ1-1, with no clear D. Trimming removed 3 bases at V and 1 base at J, with 12 bases between. Per the germline V gene, CDR1 is MDHEN and CDR2 is SYDVKM. CDR3 size: 15 residues. This chain's CDR3 is CASSFSGGKNTEAFF. The CDR3 DNA reads as TGTGCCAGCAGTTTTTCCGGAGGCAAGAACACTGAAGCTTTCTTT. The complete variable domain, with remaining parts taken from reference TRBV28 and TRBJ1-1, reads DVKVTQSSRYLVKRTGEKVFLECVQDMDHENMFWYRQDPGLGLRLIYFSYDVKMKEKGDIPEGYSVSREKKERFSLILESASTNQTSMYLCASSFSGGKNTEAFFGQGTRLTVV.

The chain uses TRBV24-1 and TRBJ2-3, with TRBD1 matching 9 bases. CDR3 size: 14 residues. After removal of 7 bases from V and 3 bases from J, the junction contained 4 bases not matched to a gene. In germline, CDR1 is KGHDR, CDR2 SFDVKD. CDR3 in DNA: TGTGCCACCAGCCGGGACAGGGAGACAGATACGCAGTATTTT. Amino acids: CATSRDRETDTQYF.

This sequence joins TRBV6-5 and TRBJ1-5; 7 bases match TRBD1. Germline V gene sequence: CDR1 MNHEY, CDR2 SVGAGI. This CDR3 has 12 amino acids. Trimming at V came to 8 bases and at J to 9 bases, leaving 7 bases not matched to a gene. CDR3 nucleotide sequence: TGTGCCAGCCGGGACAGTCCAGGGCCCCAGCATTTT. It yields the protein CASRDSPGPQHF.

The CDR3 loop reads CAWSVGGYSNQPQHF. The CDR3 DNA follows: TGTGCCTGGAGTGTAGGCGGATATAGCAATCAGCCCCAGCATTTT. The genes are TRBV30 and TRBJ1-5; D gene uncertain. In germline, CDR1 is GTSNPN, CDR2 SVGIG (reference sequence). This CDR3 has 15 amino acids. Trimming took 0 bases from V and 0 from J, leaving 9 bases between them.

V usage is TRBV2 and J usage is TRBJ2-5; D ambiguous. Trimming removed 1 base at V and 4 bases at J, with 13 bases between. The germline V gene encodes CDR1 SNHLY and CDR2 FYNNEI. This CDR3 has 15 residues. The CDR3, as DNA: TGTGCCAGCAGTGAAGATTCCGGATCAGGAGAGACCCAGTACTTC. Translated: CASSEDSGSGETQYF.

The chain carries TRBV27 and TRBJ2-1; 9 nucleotides match TRBD1. Germline assignment: CDR1 MNHEY and CDR2 SMNVEV (reference sequence). This CDR3 is 16 amino acids long. Losses at the gene ends were 3 bases for V and 3 bases for J; bases not matched to a gene: 6. CDR3 sequence reads: CASSFRTGGSYNEQFF. The CDR3 region has the DNA TGTGCCAGCAGTTTCAGAACAGGGGGCAGCTACAATGAGCAGTTCTTC.